Below, 16 T cell receptor beta chains from the same sample are listed, as sequenced in a study of blood T cell repertoires in COVID-19. Sequencing was performed with immunoSEQ multiplex PCR; in TCRdb, only in-frame clones are kept and a portion is missing. The sample lists under 450,000 clones; just over 90% were seen once. Sequenced material: PBMCs or T cells enriched from blood (not recorded which). These receptors all stem from a woman aged 40 to 50 who had been exposed to COVID-19.

The rearrangement joins TRBV27 to TRBJ2-3; 12 bases map to TRBD2. V lost 1 base to trimming and J lost 1 base; unmatched junction nucleotides: 6. The CDR3 length is 18 residues. CDR1 MNHEY and CDR2 SMNVEV come from the germline V gene (reference sequence). The CDR3 region is CASSLFPSSGRGTDTQYF. The CDR3 nucleotides read TGTGCCAGCAGTTTATTCCCCTCTAGCGGGAGGGGCACAGATACGCAGTATTTT.

The chain uses TRBV19 and TRBJ2-3; D gene ambiguous. The germline V and J ends were trimmed by 7 bases and 0 bases, with 11 bases remaining between them. This CDR3 has 14 amino acids. Germline V gene data show CDR1 as LNHDA and CDR2 as SQIVND (reference sequence). The chain's CDR3 is CASKVQSSTDTQYF. CDR3 coding DNA: TGTGCCAGTAAGGTACAGAGCAGCACAGATACGCAGTATTTT.

The rearrangement links TRBV5-4 to TRBJ1-6; tentatively, D is TRBD1 (6 bases). This CDR3 region has 13 residues. Germline assignment: CDR1 SGHNT and CDR2 YYREEE (reference sequence). V gave up 4 bases and J gave up 10 bases, with 12 bases separating them. The CDR3 is CASSAEGGSPLHF. In DNA form, the CDR3 reads TGTGCCAGCAGCGCGGAAGGGGGATCACCCCTCCACTTT.

This chain links TRBV5-4 with TRBJ1-2, with D unresolved. Germline V CDR1 and CDR2: SGHNT, YYREEE (reference sequence). CDR3 size: 16 residues. V shed 1 base and J shed 3 bases, with 16 bases lying between them. The CDR3 region has the DNA TGTGCCAGCAGCTTGCGCCACCACATTGGAGACTATGGCTACACCTTC. Protein sequence: CASSLRHHIGDYGYTF.

The chain has TRBV18 and TRBJ1-5, with no clear D. The V and J ends lost 3 bases and 4 bases respectively, with 13 bases between them. This CDR3 spans 15 amino acids. Germline V lookup: CDR1 KGHSH, CDR2 LQKENI. The CDR3 DNA reads TGTGCCAGCTCACCCGACACGAGGGTGAATCAGCCCCAGCATTTT. Translation gives CASSPDTRVNQPQHF.

The rearrangement joins TRBV5-4 to TRBJ2-1, with 8 bases fitting TRBD1. The CDR3 is made up of 15 amino acids. The J segment lost 3 bases and the V segment lost 0 bases, leaving 2 bases of the junction unmatched. Germline V gives CDR1 SGHNT, CDR2 YYREEE (reference sequence). CDR3 nucleotides: TGTGCCAGCAGCTTGGGGGACAGGTTCTACAATGAGCAGTTCTTC. Its protein is CASSLGDRFYNEQFF.

With respect to this clone: This same CDR3 is encoded by further DNA sequences in the sample. The rearrangement links TRBV9 to TRBJ1-5, with no clear D. V was shortened by 0 bases and J by 2 bases, with 6 bases between the two germline ends. Germline assignment: CDR1 SGDLS and CDR2 YYNGEE. CDR3 length: 14 residues. The CDR3 here is CASSVGGGNQPQHF. DNA of the CDR3: TGTGCCAGCAGCGTAGGCGGGGGCAATCAGCCCCAGCATTTT. Looking up the rest from reference TRBV9 and TRBJ1-5 gives the full variable domain: DSGVTQTPKHLITATGQRVTLRCSPRSGDLSVYWYQQSLDQGLQFLIQYYNGEERAKGNILERFSAQQFPDLHSELNLSSLELGDSALYFCASSVGGGNQPQHFGDGTRLSIL.

The rearrangement uses TRBV12-3 or TRBV12-4 and TRBJ1-2, with no clear D. This CDR3 has 13 residues. V was cut by 7 bases and J by 8 bases, with 17 bases left in between. The DNA for the CDR3 is TGTGCCAGCACTCCCGGGAGGGTAAACGGCTACACCTTC. Protein: CASTPGRVNGYTF.

This sequence joins TRBV2 and TRBJ1-5; TRBD1 is a possible D gene (5 bases). CDR1 SNHLY and CDR2 FYNNEI come from the germline V gene. This CDR3 has 14 residues. The V and J ends lost 7 bases and 3 bases respectively, with 13 bases between them. The CDR3 reads CASISGPTNQPQHF. CDR3 in DNA: TGTGCCAGCATCTCAGGGCCGACCAATCAGCCCCAGCATTTT.

The rearrangement uses TRBV2 and TRBJ1-4, with 8 bases matching TRBD1. The CDR3 length is 15 residues. Germline lookup yields CDR1 SNHLY and CDR2 FYNNEI. The V segment lost 6 bases and the J segment 7 bases; nucleotides outside the gene matches: 10. The CDR3 nucleotides read TGTGCCAGCAGCACCGACAGGGGATCGGGTGAAAAACTGTTTTTT. Translating it yields CASSTDRGSGEKLFF.

V gene TRBV15 combines with J gene TRBJ2-5; perhaps TRBD2 as D (5 bases). V lost 0 bases and J 1 base, leaving 9 bases between the germline ends. Per the germline V gene, CDR1 is LNHNV and CDR2 is YYDKDF (reference sequence). The CDR3 runs 15 residues. The CDR3 DNA reads TGTGCCACCAGCAGAGATACGGGGTCCCAAGAGACCCAGTACTTC. Translated, it gives CATSRDTGSQETQYF.

The V and J genes are TRBV27 and TRBJ1-1; 9 bases are shared with TRBD1. Per the germline V gene, CDR1 is MNHEY and CDR2 is SMNVEV (reference sequence). The junction had 9 bases not matched to a gene; V was cut back by 4 bases and J by 0 bases. There are 17 residues in the CDR3. The CDR3 nucleotides read TGTGCCAGCAGTTCCACGGGACAGGGAATTGTGAACACTGAAGCTTTCTTT. Encoded protein: CASSSTGQGIVNTEAFF.

The rearrangement links TRBV2 to TRBJ2-3, with D possibly matching TRBD1 (5 bases). The CDR3 has 14 amino acids. Germline V gene data show CDR1 as SNHLY and CDR2 as FYNNEI. Trimming left V 4 bases short and J 1 base short, with 9 bases between. The CDR3 sequence: CASSVQGRTDTQYF. CDR3 coding DNA: TGTGCCAGCAGTGTCCAGGGCCGCACAGATACGCAGTATTTT.

This chain links TRBV12-3 or TRBV12-4 with TRBJ1-2; tentatively, D is TRBD1 (5 bases). The CDR3 covers 12 residues. Deletions cut 7 bases from V and 4 bases from J, with 10 bases between. The CDR3 is CASKDRVYGYTF. DNA of the CDR3: TGTGCCAGCAAAGACAGAGTCTATGGCTACACCTTC.

The rearrangement joins TRBV14 to TRBJ1-1; maybe TRBD1 (6 bases). The V end was cut by 0 bases, the J end by 0 bases, with 14 bases between. CDR3 length: 17 amino acids. Germline loops: CDR1 SGHDN, CDR2 FVKESK. For the CDR3, the DNA is TGTGCCAGCAGCCAAGAAAGGGGGACGGGGATGAACACTGAAGCTTTCTTT. Protein product: CASSQERGTGMNTEAFF.

The rearrangement joins TRBV30 to TRBJ1-1; TRBD1 matches 8 bases. Trimming took 1 base from V and 5 from J; bases not matched to a gene: 3. CDR1 GTSNPN and CDR2 SVGIG come from the germline V gene (reference sequence). CDR3 length: 13 amino acids. The CDR3 nucleotides are TGTGCCTGGAGTGCAACAGGGGGAACTGAAGCTTTCTTT. Residues: CAWSATGGTEAFF.